This T cell receptor beta chain was documented in a study of T cell responses to AZD1222 COVID-19 vaccine (dated by TCRdb to the early 2020s). At the level of the whole study: Because spike-specific TCR depth and breadth did not differ between the two schedules, AZD1222 recipients who got a second dose at roughly 4 weeks were pooled with those who got a second dose at roughly 12 weeks. TCR sequencing covered 233 trial participants: 207 given two doses of AZD1222 and about 26 given two doses of MenACWY control vaccine. Trial participants were enrolled by age into 18-55, 56-69 and 70-plus year subgroups, with approximately 150, 30 and 60 TCR-sequenced participants respectively.

Regarding this clone: Its antigen remains unidentified. Per-nucleotide qualities are absent, and no much larger clonotype sits a single base away.

The CDR3 regions of human TCRbeta chains were subjected to immunosequencing. In the paper's pipeline: Repertoire TCRs were matched against a reference library of SARS-CoV-2-specific TCRs generated with the MIRA antigen-specificity platform. Breadth was defined as the fraction of unique TCRs that were SARS-CoV-2-associated, and depth was defined as the fraction of total T cells that were SARS-CoV-2-associated. Using the MIRA data, each spike-specific TCR was assigned both to the spike region to which the TCR was reactive and to a CD4 or CD8 class. Log10-transformed breadth and depth values were compared by one-way ANOVA with Sidak's multiple comparisons tests. Entries here come from immuneACCESS through TCRdb and include only in-frame sequences with V and J called. Some clones fail to appear in such tables; in the studies checked, an unresolved V gene covers under half of the shortfall, and the cause of the remainder is unknown. The DNA gave D and trimming, while V, J and clone size come from that table. This sample gives under 150,000 clones in total; 90% of them show up just once. In total, the top ten clones hold roughly 3.6% of the sample.

The full study reports these points: Because no samples from the day 14 peak response were available, repertoires could be characterized only after the peak T cell response. The whole spike protein was spanned by vaccine-associated CD4 TCRs, and dominant responses were seen in regions 160-218 and 743-854. Reportedly, close to half of the unique spike-specific TCRs recognized epitopes lying outside the regions that are mutated in the B.1.351 and B.1.1.7 variants. Participants were mostly white British, with more females than males. The authors suggested clonal diversity may have been underestimated. The 56-69-year group was small, and its depth increase did not reach significance, likely because of low power. Conclusions about previously exposed vaccinees were limited because only five to seven AZD1222 recipients were SARS-CoV-2 seropositive at baseline. Spike-specific TCR breadth and depth rose significantly after two AZD1222 doses compared with day 0 and with MenACWY recipients.

V is cut back by 3 bases and J by 5 bases, with 8 bases in the junction unmatched. Measured from the cysteine to the phenylalanine, the CDR3 is 18 residues long. Of the read, only the CDR3 DNA is kept; its 54 bases are in frame from base 1. The CDR1 and CDR2 encoded by the germline V gene are SGHDT and YYEEEE. The time point label corresponds to: baseline before first vaccination. Vaccinee samples were obtained from the UK trials COV001 and COV002, which included a single-blind randomized controlled phase 2/3 trial of AZD1222 (ChAdOx1 nCoV-19) in healthy adults. For TCRbeta chain sequencing, PBMC samples were collected from trial participants at day 0 and at day 28 after the second dose.

The clonotype originates from an adult in good health. The sample consisted of peripheral blood, taken on day 0 of AZD1222 vaccination. The V and J segments used are TRBV5-6 and TRBJ2-1; the central 16 bases match TRBD2. CDR3 sequence: CASSSPGLAGGLDNEQFF. The DNA reads as follows: TGTGCCAGCAGCTCACCGGGACTAGCGGGGGGGCTAGACAATGAGCAGTTCTTC.